A selection of T cell receptor beta chains follows, all from one sample in a study of blood T cell repertoires in COVID-19. TCRdb's table, derived via immunoSEQ multiplex PCR, lists solely in-frame clones and lacks some. The repertoire consists of over 200,000 clones, with roughly nine tenths occurring once and the leading ten covering about 1.9%. Material for sequencing was peripheral blood. These receptors all come from a man in his forties with active or convalescent COVID-19. CDR3s include the opening cysteine and the closing phenylalanine or tryptophan. D genes are given only for firm matches. Size is omitted from some rows. Given values are once, few, many or a class for expanded clones.

v_gene: TRBV5-1
abundance: NA
d_gene: TRBD2
j_gene: TRBJ2-1
CDR3aa: CASSLVSGRALNEQFF
CDR3nt: TGCGCCAGCAGCTTGGTCAGCGGGAGGGCATTGAATGAGCAGTTCTTC

v_gene: TRBV28
abundance: NA
d_gene: NA
j_gene: TRBJ2-7
CDR3aa: CASSLSTEANYEQYF
CDR3nt: TGTGCCAGCAGTCTTTCGACAGAGGCCAACTACGAGCAGTACTTC

v_gene: TRBV19
abundance: NA
d_gene: NA
j_gene: TRBJ2-2
CDR3aa: CATDATDTNTGELFF
CDR3nt: TGTGCCACCGACGCCACGGACACGAACACCGGGGAGCTGTTTTTT

v_gene: TRBV15
abundance: NA
d_gene: NA
j_gene: TRBJ1-3
CDR3aa: CATSSLQGSSGNTIYF
CDR3nt: TGTGCCACCAGCAGTCTACAGGGATCTTCTGGAAACACCATATATTTT

v_gene: TRBV28
abundance: NA
d_gene: NA
j_gene: TRBJ2-1
CDR3aa: CASSLIRGSDEQFF
CDR3nt: TGTGCCAGCAGTTTAATCCGGGGTTCCGATGAGCAGTTCTTC

v_gene: TRBV5-5
abundance: NA
d_gene: TRBD2
j_gene: TRBJ2-2
CDR3aa: CASSPWGREGTGELFF
CDR3nt: TGTGCCAGCAGCCCCTGGGGCAGGGAGGGCACCGGGGAGCTGTTTTTT

v_gene: TRBV10-1
abundance: NA
d_gene: NA
j_gene: TRBJ2-3
CDR3aa: CASSEGGYGTDTQYF
CDR3nt: TGCGCCAGCAGTGAAGGAGGGTACGGCACAGATACGCAGTATTTT

v_gene: TRBV19
abundance: NA
d_gene: NA
j_gene: TRBJ1-2
CDR3aa: CASSIVWTPDGYTF
CDR3nt: TGTGCCAGTAGTATAGTATGGACACCGGATGGCTACACCTTC

v_gene: TRBV2
abundance: NA
d_gene: NA
j_gene: TRBJ1-2
CDR3aa: CASSEVVYGYTF
CDR3nt: TGTGCCAGCAGTGAAGTCGTCTATGGCTACACCTTC

v_gene: TRBV6-6
abundance: NA
d_gene: NA
j_gene: TRBJ2-3
CDR3aa: CASSSLGTDTQYF
CDR3nt: TGTGCCAGCAGTTCCCTAGGCACAGATACGCAGTATTTT

v_gene: TRBV7-2
abundance: NA
d_gene: TRBD1
j_gene: TRBJ2-2
CDR3aa: CASSFAGTATGELFF
CDR3nt: TGTGCCAGCAGTTTCGCCGGGACAGCCACCGGGGAGCTGTTTTTT

v_gene: TRBV5-4
abundance: NA
d_gene: NA
j_gene: TRBJ1-5
CDR3aa: CASSFQGEQPQHF
CDR3nt: TGTGCCAGCAGCTTCCAGGGCGAGCAGCCCCAGCATTTT

v_gene: TRBV5-4
abundance: NA
d_gene: NA
j_gene: TRBJ1-1
CDR3aa: CASSLVRRGAFF
CDR3nt: TGTGCCAGCAGCTTGGTTCGTAGGGGAGCTTTCTTT

v_gene: TRBV7-9
abundance: NA
d_gene: TRBD2
j_gene: TRBJ2-1
CDR3aa: CASSPSGSSVEQFF
CDR3nt: TGTGCCAGCAGCCCCAGCGGGAGCTCGGTCGAGCAGTTCTTC

v_gene: TRBV28
abundance: NA
d_gene: TRBD1
j_gene: TRBJ1-3
CDR3aa: CASSGDRRKAGNTIYF
CDR3nt: TGTGCCAGCAGTGGGGACAGGAGGAAAGCTGGAAACACCATATATTTT

v_gene: TRBV5-1
abundance: NA
d_gene: NA
j_gene: TRBJ2-1
CDR3aa: CASSLEGTLGLLSYNEQFF
CDR3nt: TGCGCCAGCAGCTTGGAGGGGACTCTGGGTTTATTGTCCTACAATGAGCAGTTCTTC

v_gene: TRBV6-5
abundance: NA
d_gene: NA
j_gene: TRBJ2-7
CDR3aa: CASSLLLDGRGEQYF
CDR3nt: TGTGCCAGCAGTCTCCTTCTGGACGGCCGGGGCGAGCAGTACTTC

v_gene: TRBV10-3
abundance: NA
d_gene: TRBD2
j_gene: TRBJ2-3
CDR3aa: CAISVWLAGGSDSTDTQYF
CDR3nt: TGTGCCATCAGTGTTTGGCTAGCGGGGGGTTCCGATAGCACAGATACGCAGTATTTT

v_gene: TRBV9
abundance: NA
d_gene: NA
j_gene: TRBJ1-1
CDR3aa: CASSVDSMGGWSEAFF
CDR3nt: TGTGCCAGCAGCGTAGACAGCATGGGGGGATGGAGTGAAGCTTTCTTT

v_gene: TRBV4-1
abundance: NA
d_gene: NA
j_gene: TRBJ2-5
CDR3aa: CASSPTSLPSFYQQETQYF
CDR3nt: TGCGCCAGCAGCCCCACCTCCTTGCCTAGCTTTTATCAACAAGAGACCCAGTACTTC

v_gene: TRBV4-2
abundance: many
d_gene: TRBD2
j_gene: TRBJ2-3
CDR3aa: CASSQAGLAGVGDTQYF
CDR3nt: TGTGCCAGCAGCCAAGCCGGGCTAGCGGGAGTGGGCGATACGCAGTATTTT

v_gene: TRBV5-4
abundance: NA
d_gene: TRBD1
j_gene: TRBJ2-5
CDR3aa: CASSLPGQGAETQYF
CDR3nt: TGTGCCAGCAGTCTACCGGGACAGGGGGCTGAGACCCAGTACTTC

v_gene: TRBV9
abundance: NA
d_gene: TRBD1
j_gene: TRBJ1-3
CDR3aa: CASSVTQGAGNTIYF
CDR3nt: TGTGCCAGCAGCGTAACCCAGGGGGCTGGAAACACCATATATTTT

v_gene: TRBV6-6
abundance: NA
d_gene: TRBD1
j_gene: TRBJ1-6
CDR3aa: CASRGMDRENSPLHF
CDR3nt: TGTGCCAGCAGGGGAATGGACAGGGAAAATTCACCCCTCCACTTT

v_gene: TRBV19
abundance: NA
d_gene: TRBD2
j_gene: TRBJ2-1
CDR3aa: CASRRHWGGTRRENEQFF
CDR3nt: TGTGCCAGTAGGAGACACTGGGGGGGGACTAGAAGGGAAAATGAGCAGTTCTTC

v_gene: TRBV19
abundance: NA
d_gene: NA
j_gene: TRBJ1-1
CDR3aa: CASGSGMNTEAFF
CDR3nt: TGTGCCAGTGGTTCAGGGATGAACACTGAAGCTTTCTTT

v_gene: TRBV2
abundance: NA
d_gene: TRBD1
j_gene: TRBJ1-2
CDR3aa: CASRSDRGFGYGYTF
CDR3nt: TGTGCCAGCAGATCGGACAGGGGCTTTGGCTATGGCTACACCTTC

v_gene: TRBV5-6
abundance: once
d_gene: TRBD1
j_gene: TRBJ2-1
CDR3aa: CASSLGQGAYNEQFF
CDR3nt: TGTGCCAGCAGCTTGGGACAGGGGGCATACAATGAGCAGTTCTTC